This T cell receptor beta chain stems from a study of blood T cell repertoires in COVID-19. Across the study: Samples of COVID-19 (acute and convalescent) were obtained from the United States, Italy and Spain. The cDNA or gDNA used as material had been derived from T cells, B-cell-depleted T cells, or PBMCs.

Measured with immunoSEQ multiplex PCR; TCRdb has only the in-frame clones, and not every one. This sample yields around 130,000 clones, of which 75% to 90% are seen a single time; about 29% belongs to the top ten. CDR1 MNHEY and CDR2 SVGAGI come from the germline V gene. This CDR3 is 13 amino acids long. Unmatched junction bases numbered 7, after V lost 10 bases and J lost 3 bases. The material sequenced was peripheral blood. The TCR sequence derives from a man aged 70-80 years with active or convalescent COVID-19. This chain connects TRBV6-5 to TRBJ2-7; 9 nucleotides line up with TRBD1. The chain's CDR3 is CATAGQGSYEQYF. The CDR3 nucleotides read TGTGCCACCGCGGGACAGGGCAGCTACGAGCAGTACTTC.